This T cell receptor (beta chain) was identified during a study of T cell responses to AZD1222 COVID-19 vaccine. Here immunoSEQ multiplex PCR was the method, and the copy in TCRdb shows in-frame clones only, minus some. The sample lists roughly 97,000 clones; roughly 90% were seen once. The CDR3 runs 14 residues. V dropped 1 base and J dropped 2 bases, with 8 bases sitting between them. From germline, CDR1 is SGHTA and CDR2 FQGNSA. The sequence derives from an adult in good health. The rearrangement uses TRBV7-2 and TRBJ1-1; D is uncertain. Sequencing used peripheral blood, obtained on day 0 of AZD1222 vaccination. CDR3 nucleotides: TGTGCCAGCAGCTTAGGATGGGGTAACACTGAAGCTTTCTTT. Translation: CASSLGWGNTEAFF.